The T cell receptor (beta chain) under discussion was sequenced for a study of T-cell memory formation after mild COVID-19. TCRdb analysed the 5' RACE reads with MiXCR anew, one entry per CDR3 protein. The data hold roughly 150,000 distinct CDR3 sequences, with roughly 13% observed a single time. This clonotype was recorded a few times. Trimming shortened V by 1 base and J by 6 bases, and 16 bases separated the two germline ends. CDR3 length: 15 amino acids. Germline values: CDR1 GTSNPN, CDR2 SVGIG (reference sequence). This receptor was identified in a man in his late teens or twenties who had mild COVID-19 (a few samples of this study predate the infection). Cell type and time point are not known. The chain links TRBV30 to TRBJ2-4; D could derive from TRBD1 or TRBD2 (5 bases each). Sequenced input: PBMCs or a T cell subset sorted from them (not recorded which). CDR3 sequence: CAWSGEGRWANIQYF. The DNA for the CDR3 is TGTGCCTGGAGTGGAGAGGGGCGTTGGGCAAACATTCAGTACTTC.